This T cell receptor (beta chain) emerged from a study of T cells in localized non-small cell lung cancer. Findings of the study overall: The tumor had only one region sequenced, so heterogeneity remains possible. A higher density of T cells in blood coincided with extended overall survival. A median approximately 53 of the top 100 tumor clones appeared in adjacent lung. The highest T cell clonality was in uninvolved adjacent lung, above tumor.

Assay used: immunoSEQ multiplex PCR; TCRdb lists only in-frame clones, some missing. Altogether thousands of clones are present, 25% being singletons, with the ten largest covering roughly 5.2%. Concerning this clone itself: What it binds is unknown.

Germline V gene lookup returns CDR1 SQVTM and CDR2 ANQGSEA. This CDR3 spans 13 amino acids. V lost 7 bases, J lost 1 base, and 6 bases stayed unmatched. The chain joins TRBV29-1 to TRBJ1-1, with 7 bases lining up with TRBD1. The material sequenced was lung tumor tissue, taken before any cancer treatment. This clonotype was obtained from a woman aged 40-69 years with stage I lung adenocarcinoma. The CDR3 spells CSGSRQGNTEAFF. The CDR3 DNA reads TGCAGCGGCTCTAGACAGGGGAACACTGAAGCTTTCTTT.